This paragraph reports one T cell receptor beta chain. These data belong to a study of shared clonotypes between healthy human individuals. This CDR3 has 16 amino acids. With 2 bases removed from V and 7 bases from J, the gap between germline ends came to 17 bases. From germline, CDR1 is MNHNS and CDR2 SASEGT. The assay was immunoSEQ multiplex PCR, and TCRdb's table has in-frame clones only and misses some. The table includes nearly 2 million clones, just under 95% detected once. Naive CD8 cells comprised CD45RO-negative, CCR7-positively selected cells, excluding terminally differentiated effector memory CD45RA+ cells.

This clonotype was sampled from a man younger than 35 in good health. The rearrangement links TRBV6-1 to TRBJ2-2, with a possible D match to TRBD2 (5 bases). Sequenced: naive CD8+ T cells sorted from blood. The CDR3 sequence: CASSELGSGRDGELFF. The CDR3 DNA is TGTGCCAGCAGTGAATTAGGTTCGGGCCGGGACGGGGAGCTGTTTTTT.